The sequence of this TCR beta chain was determined in a study of blood T cell repertoires in COVID-19. The overall study: Italy, Spain and the United States were the sources of the convalescent and acute COVID-19 samples.

Those who participated ranged in age from 18 to 89 years and resided in about two dozen US areas. Which cohort a participant joined came from the clinical history participants gave. As processed by the authors: Reference gene primer amplification yielded estimated nucleated cell counts. The table came from immunoSEQ multiplex PCR; TCRdb's copy has only in-frame clones and leaves some out. The V and J calls and clone size were taken over from that table, and D and trimming were inferred from the DNA. The table includes roughly 180,000 clones, approximately 85% detected once. This receptor was taken from a man aged 40-55 years who had recovered from COVID-19. Sequencing was performed on PBMCs or T cells enriched from blood (not recorded which).

The CDR3 here is CASSSDRGNTGELFF. Written as DNA, the CDR3 is TGCGCCAGCAGCTCGGACAGGGGGAACACCGGGGAGCTGTTTTTT. This chain joins TRBV5-1 and TRBJ2-2, with 9 bases fitting TRBD1. This CDR3 is 15 amino acids long. Germline assignment: CDR1 SGHRS and CDR2 YFSETQ. V was clipped by 3 bases and J by 1 base; unmatched bases: 1. The full variable domain, in which reference TRBV5-1 and TRBJ2-2 provide the parts outside the CDR3, is KAGVTQTPRYLIKTRGQQVTLSCSPISGHRSVSWYQQTPGQGLQFLFEYFSETQRNKGNFPGRFSGRQFSNSRSEMNVSTLELGDSALYLCASSSDRGNTGELFFGEGSRLTVL.